These T cell receptor beta chains were read from a single sample in a study of OX40 agonist ivuxolimab in advanced cancers. The data were produced by immunoSEQ multiplex PCR, yet TCRdb's version contains in-frame clones alone and is incomplete. The sample holds approximately 100,000 clones, 70% to 85% seen once. Material: CD4+ or CD8+ T cells sorted from blood, obtained in a trial of the OX40 agonist ivuxolimab. The receptors were gathered from an adult with an advanced solid tumor such as melanoma, head and neck, liver or kidney cancer. Each CDR3 is given with its conserved first and last residue. Each record gives: J gene, clone size, D gene, V gene, CDR3 DNA, CDR3 protein. The D gene is left open where the match is weak. Size tells how often a clone was seen (once, few, many) or the class of an expanded clone, and some rows leave it out.

TRBJ2-5 | - | - | TRBV6-1 | TGTGCCAGCGGGAGAGAGACCCAGTACTTC | CASGRETQYF
TRBJ2-7 | - | - | TRBV30 | TGTGCCTGGAGTGCCTCAGGGTTCGGCTACGAGCAGTACTTC | CAWSASGFGYEQYF
TRBJ2-7 | - | - | TRBV6-5 | TGTGCCAGCAGTCCCTTTGATGGGTACGAGCAGTACTTC | CASSPFDGYEQYF
TRBJ1-5 | - | - | TRBV28 | TGTGCCAGCAGCCGGGACTGGAGCAATCAGCCCCAGCATTTT | CASSRDWSNQPQHF
TRBJ1-5 | - | - | TRBV6-1 | TGTGCCAGCAGTGAAGGTATAAGGCAGCCCCAGCATTTT | CASSEGIRQPQHF
TRBJ2-1 | - | - | TRBV7-9 | TGTGCCAGCAGCCCGAGATTTAGGGAGACGAGCAATGAGCAGTTCTTC | CASSPRFRETSNEQFF
TRBJ2-1 | once | - | TRBV5-8 | TGTGCCAGCAGCTTTAGAAGCTCTGAGCAGTTCTTC | CASSFRSSEQFF
TRBJ2-7 | - | TRBD2 | TRBV28 | TGTGCCAGCAGTTTGGCCGGGGGGGGAAACATCTACGAGCAGTACTTC | CASSLAGGGNIYEQYF
TRBJ2-3 | - | - | TRBV9 | TGTGCCAGCAGCCAGGGACTTCCCCCCTCAGATACGCAGTATTTT | CASSQGLPPSDTQYF
TRBJ2-7 | - | - | TRBV9 | TGTGCCAGCAGCGTAGGATGGGGTTTCGAGCAGTACTTC | CASSVGWGFEQYF
TRBJ2-7 | - | - | TRBV5-1 | TGCGCCAGCAGCTTGGAGAGGTATGACGAGCAGTACTTC | CASSLERYDEQYF
TRBJ2-3 | - | - | TRBV28 | TGTGCCAGCAGTCAGACAGGAAATGCAGATACGCAGTATTTT | CASSQTGNADTQYF
TRBJ2-3 | - | TRBD2 | TRBV23-1 | TGCGCCAGCAGTCAATCAGGACTAGCGGGGGGAACAGATACGCAGTATTTT | CASSQSGLAGGTDTQYF
TRBJ1-2 | - | TRBD1 | TRBV6-5 | TGTGCCAGCAGTTACTTTGGGACAGCCGACTATGGCTACACCTTC | CASSYFGTADYGYTF
TRBJ2-3 | - | - | TRBV10-3 | TGTGCCATCAGTGACGGAGATACGCAGTATTTT | CAISDGDTQYF
TRBJ1-1 | - | - | TRBV7-3 | TGTGCCAGCAGCTTAAGTGGCAGGAGCGCTGAAGCTTTCTTT | CASSLSGRSAEAFF
TRBJ2-7 | - | TRBD1 | TRBV7-6 | TGTGCCAGCAGCTTATGGGAACAGGGGTTCGACGAGCAGTACTTC | CASSLWEQGFDEQYF